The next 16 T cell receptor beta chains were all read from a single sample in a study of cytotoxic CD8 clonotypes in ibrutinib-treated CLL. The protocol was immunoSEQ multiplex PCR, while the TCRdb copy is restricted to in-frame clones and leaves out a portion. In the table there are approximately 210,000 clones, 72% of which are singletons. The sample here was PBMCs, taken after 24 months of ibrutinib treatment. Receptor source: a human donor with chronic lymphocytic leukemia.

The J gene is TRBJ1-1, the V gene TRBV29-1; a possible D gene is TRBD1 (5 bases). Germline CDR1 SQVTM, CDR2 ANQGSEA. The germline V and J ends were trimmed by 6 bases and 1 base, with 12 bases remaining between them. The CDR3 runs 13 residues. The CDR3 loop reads CSVGGTSNTEAFF. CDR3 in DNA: TGCAGCGTAGGAGGGACCTCGAACACTGAAGCTTTCTTT.

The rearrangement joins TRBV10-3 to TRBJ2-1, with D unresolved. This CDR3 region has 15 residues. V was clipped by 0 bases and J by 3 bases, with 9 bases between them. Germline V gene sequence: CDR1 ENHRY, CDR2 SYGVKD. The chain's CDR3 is CAISESRRNYNEQFF. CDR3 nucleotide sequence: TGTGCCATCAGTGAGTCTAGGCGGAACTACAATGAGCAGTTCTTC.

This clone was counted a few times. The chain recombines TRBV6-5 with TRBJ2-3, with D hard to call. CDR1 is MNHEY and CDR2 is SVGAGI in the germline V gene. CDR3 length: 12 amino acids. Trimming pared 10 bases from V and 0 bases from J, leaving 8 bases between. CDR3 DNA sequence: TGTGCCACCGGCCTTAGCACAGATACGCAGTATTTT. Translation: CATGLSTDTQYF.

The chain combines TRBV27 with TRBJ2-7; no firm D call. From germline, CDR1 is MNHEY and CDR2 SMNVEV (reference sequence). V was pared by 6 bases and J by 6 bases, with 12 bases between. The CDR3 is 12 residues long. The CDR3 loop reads CASSDRFREQYF. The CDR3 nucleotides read TGTGCCAGCAGCGACCGTTTCCGCGAGCAGTACTTC.

The CDR3 reads CASSLVGNYEQYF. The CDR3 region has the DNA TGCGCCAGCAGCTTGGTTGGAAATTACGAGCAGTACTTC. V is TRBV5-1 and J is TRBJ2-7; D gene uncertain. This CDR3 is built from 13 residues. The germline gives CDR1 SGHRS, CDR2 YFSETQ. V lost 0 bases and J lost 4, with 8 bases in between.

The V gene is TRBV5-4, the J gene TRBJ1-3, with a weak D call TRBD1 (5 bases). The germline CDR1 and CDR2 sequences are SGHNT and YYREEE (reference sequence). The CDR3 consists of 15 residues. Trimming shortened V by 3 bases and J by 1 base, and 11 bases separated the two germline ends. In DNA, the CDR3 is TGTGCCAGCAGCTCAGGGTTTGCTTCTGGAAACACCATATATTTT. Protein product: CASSSGFASGNTIYF.

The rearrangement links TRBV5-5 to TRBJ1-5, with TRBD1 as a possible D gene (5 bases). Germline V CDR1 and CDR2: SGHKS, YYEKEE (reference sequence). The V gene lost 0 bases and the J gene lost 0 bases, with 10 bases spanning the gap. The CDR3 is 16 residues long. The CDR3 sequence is CASSLEGPLSNQPQHF. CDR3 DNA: TGTGCCAGCAGCTTGGAGGGACCTCTTAGCAATCAGCCCCAGCATTTT.

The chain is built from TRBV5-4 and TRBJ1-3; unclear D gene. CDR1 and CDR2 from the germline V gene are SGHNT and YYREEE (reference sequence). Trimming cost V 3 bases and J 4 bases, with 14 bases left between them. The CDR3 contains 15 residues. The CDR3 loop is CASSSPGGVGNTIYF. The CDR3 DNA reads TGTGCCAGCAGCTCCCCCGGCGGCGTCGGAAACACCATATATTTT.

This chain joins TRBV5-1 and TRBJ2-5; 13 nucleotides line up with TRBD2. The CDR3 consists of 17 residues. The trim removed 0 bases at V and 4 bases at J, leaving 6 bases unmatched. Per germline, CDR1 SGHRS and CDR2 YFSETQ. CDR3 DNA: TGCGCCAGCAGCTTGGCCGGACTAGCGGGAGCCCGAGAGACCCAGTACTTC. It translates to CASSLAGLAGARETQYF.

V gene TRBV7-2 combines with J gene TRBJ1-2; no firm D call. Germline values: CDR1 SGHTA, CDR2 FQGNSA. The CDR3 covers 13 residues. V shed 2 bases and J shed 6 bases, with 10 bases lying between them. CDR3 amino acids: CASSLSGFDGYTF. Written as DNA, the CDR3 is TGTGCCAGCAGCTTATCGGGGTTTGATGGCTACACCTTC.

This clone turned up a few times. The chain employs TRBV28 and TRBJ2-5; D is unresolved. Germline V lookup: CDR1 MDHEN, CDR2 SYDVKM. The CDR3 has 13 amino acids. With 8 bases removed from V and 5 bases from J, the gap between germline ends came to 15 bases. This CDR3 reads CASSAGPRETQYF. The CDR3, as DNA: TGTGCCAGCTCGGCAGGACCAAGGGAGACCCAGTACTTC.

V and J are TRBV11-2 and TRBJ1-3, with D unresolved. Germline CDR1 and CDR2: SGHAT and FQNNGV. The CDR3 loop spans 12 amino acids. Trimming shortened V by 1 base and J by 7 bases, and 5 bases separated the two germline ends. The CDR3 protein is CASSLAGNTIYF. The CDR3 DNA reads TGTGCCAGCAGCTTAGCCGGGAACACCATATATTTT.

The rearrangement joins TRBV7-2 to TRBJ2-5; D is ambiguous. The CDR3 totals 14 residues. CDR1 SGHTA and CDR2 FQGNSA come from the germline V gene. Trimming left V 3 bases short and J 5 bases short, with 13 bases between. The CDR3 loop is CASSFRLSEETQYF. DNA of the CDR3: TGTGCCAGCAGCTTTCGGCTATCGGAGGAGACCCAGTACTTC.

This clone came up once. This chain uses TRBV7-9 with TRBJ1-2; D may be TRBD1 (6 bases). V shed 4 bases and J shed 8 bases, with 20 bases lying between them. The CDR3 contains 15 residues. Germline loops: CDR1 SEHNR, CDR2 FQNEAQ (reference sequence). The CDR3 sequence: CASSSPGGPLLGYTF. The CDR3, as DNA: TGTGCCAGCAGCTCCCCGGGGGGGCCGTTATTGGGCTACACCTTC.

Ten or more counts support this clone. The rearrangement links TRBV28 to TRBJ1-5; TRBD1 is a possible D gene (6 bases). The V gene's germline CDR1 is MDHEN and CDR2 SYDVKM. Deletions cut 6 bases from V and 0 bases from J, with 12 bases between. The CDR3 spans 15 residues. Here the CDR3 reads CASRTDSYSNQPQHF. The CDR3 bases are TGTGCCAGCAGGACGGACAGTTATAGCAATCAGCCCCAGCATTTT.

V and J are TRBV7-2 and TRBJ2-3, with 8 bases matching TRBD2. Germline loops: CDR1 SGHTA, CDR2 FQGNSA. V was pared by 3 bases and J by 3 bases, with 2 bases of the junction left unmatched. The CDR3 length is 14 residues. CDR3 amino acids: CASSFTSGTDTQYF. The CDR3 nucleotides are TGTGCCAGCAGCTTTACTAGCGGAACAGATACGCAGTATTTT.